A single sample is the source of the 32 T cell receptor beta chains below, sequenced in a study of blood T cell repertoires in COVID-19. Data came from immunoSEQ multiplex PCR; TCRdb stores just in-frame clones and leaves some out. The table records approximately 190,000 clones, under 90% of them present only once. The specimen sequenced was peripheral blood. The receptor set was obtained from a human donor in a cohort sampled during active COVID-19.

CDR3 residues: CATGDRGTEAFF. CDR3 sequence (DNA): TGTGCCACCGGGGACAGGGGCACTGAAGCTTTCTTT. This chain links TRBV10-3 with TRBJ1-1; 10 positions match TRBD1. Per germline, CDR1 ENHRY and CDR2 SYGVKD. CDR3 length: 12 residues. J gave up 4 bases and V 10 bases, and 3 bases lay outside the gene matches.

The chain uses TRBV2 and TRBJ2-7; D might be TRBD2 (5 bases). CDR1 is SNHLY, CDR2 FYNNEI, per germline. Trimming stripped 3 bases from V and 3 bases from J, with 18 bases between. The CDR3 contains 16 residues. DNA for the CDR3: TGTGCCAGCAGTGATTGGGCGCTAGCTAGTCACTACGAGCAGTACTTC. Encoded protein: CASSDWALASHYEQYF.

The chain joins TRBV6-4 to TRBJ1-6; D remains ambiguous. The germline V gene has CDR1 MRHNA and CDR2 SNTAGT. The CDR3 is 13 residues long. V gave up 4 bases and J gave up 10 bases, with 11 bases separating them. The CDR3 DNA follows: TGTGCCAGCAGTGCTTCTGCGGGATCACCCCTCCACTTT. It yields the protein CASSASAGSPLHF.

V usage is TRBV24-1 and J usage is TRBJ1-2; possibly TRBD1 for D (6 bases). Trimming left V 1 base short and J 8 bases short, with 7 bases between. The CDR3 spans 12 residues. Germline loops: CDR1 KGHDR, CDR2 SFDVKD. CDR3 DNA: TGTGCCACCAGTGATTTTCAGGGGGGCTACACCTTC. It codes for CATSDFQGGYTF.

The chain uses TRBV29-1 and TRBJ2-5, with TRBD2 identical over 8 bases. This CDR3 is built from 13 residues. J gave up 0 bases and V 6 bases, and 3 bases lay outside the gene matches. CDR1 SQVTM and CDR2 ANQGSEA come from the germline V gene. DNA for the CDR3: TGCAGCGTCCGGGGGGGGTACCAAGAGACCCAGTACTTC. Its translation is CSVRGGYQETQYF. Filled out from reference TRBV29-1 and TRBJ2-5, the complete variable domain reads SAVISQKPSRDICQRGTSLTIQCQVDSQVTMMFWYRQQPGQSLTLIATANQGSEATYESGFVIDKFPISRPNLTFSTLTVSNMSPEDSSIYLCSVRGGYQETQYFGPGTRLLVL.

V gene TRBV6-4 combines with J gene TRBJ1-6; D possibly corresponds to TRBD1 (6 bases). V dropped 6 bases and J dropped 9 bases, with 15 bases sitting between them. The CDR3 length is 14 residues. Germline assignment: CDR1 MRHNA and CDR2 SNTAGT. The CDR3 loop reads CASRLSTGGSPLHF. The CDR3 DNA reads TGTGCCAGCAGATTGTCGACAGGAGGTTCACCCCTCCACTTT.

The rearrangement joins TRBV5-1 to TRBJ2-7; the D gene is possibly TRBD2 (5 bases). Germline assignment: CDR1 SGHRS and CDR2 YFSETQ. This CDR3 comprises 14 residues. Between the trimmed V and J ends, which lost 3 bases and 2 bases, there was a span of 12 bases. CDR3 residues: CASSSQSGAYEQYF. CDR3 DNA: TGCGCCAGCAGCTCCCAGAGCGGAGCCTACGAGCAGTACTTC.

The V call is TRBV7-6, the J call TRBJ2-5, with 8 bases aligning to TRBD2. Germline CDR1 and CDR2: SGHVS and FNYEAQ. The V gene end was trimmed by 3 bases and the J gene end by 2 bases; junction bases not matched to a gene: 2. This CDR3 has 14 amino acids. The CDR3 is CASSLGGRQETQYF. In nucleotides, the CDR3 is TGTGCCAGCAGCTTGGGCGGGAGGCAAGAGACCCAGTACTTC.

The chain employs TRBV24-1 and TRBJ1-5; possible D gene TRBD1, 5 bases. Germline CDR1 and CDR2: KGHDR and SFDVKD. The CDR3 is 12 amino acids. Trimming cost V 9 bases and J 10 bases, with 15 bases left between them. CDR3 residues: CATSGQGGPQHF. The CDR3 nucleotides read TGTGCCACCTCGGGCCAGGGCGGACCCCAGCATTTT.

The rearrangement links TRBV2 to TRBJ2-3; TRBD1 matches at 7 bases. The junction had 19 bases not matched to a gene; V was cut back by 9 bases and J by 4 bases. Germline values: CDR1 SNHLY, CDR2 FYNNEI. The CDR3 is made up of 17 amino acids. CDR3 residues: CARSKKAGGVVADTQYF. The CDR3 DNA reads as TGTGCCAGATCGAAAAAGGCAGGGGGAGTTGTCGCAGATACGCAGTATTTT. Using reference TRBV2 and TRBJ2-3 for the parts outside the CDR3, the full variable domain is EPEVTQTPSHQVTQMGQEVILRCVPISNHLYFYWYRQILGQKVEFLVSFYNNEISEKSEIFDDQFSVERPDGSNFTLKIRSTKLEDSAMYFCARSKKAGGVVADTQYFGPGTRLTVL.

In its sample, this clone was seen once. The CDR3: CASSKTGTLSEKLFF. CDR3 DNA: TGTGCCAGCAGCAAAACAGGGACCCTGAGCGAAAAACTGTTTTTT. The V and J genes are TRBV7-9 and TRBJ1-4; possible D gene TRBD1, 6 bases. CDR3 size: 15 residues. Germline V gene data show CDR1 as SEHNR and CDR2 as FQNEAQ (reference sequence). V gave up 5 bases and J gave up 8 bases, with 18 bases separating them.

This chain links TRBV15 with TRBJ2-3, with 14 bases lining up with TRBD2. Per germline, CDR1 LNHNV and CDR2 YYDKDF (reference sequence). The CDR3 has 15 amino acids. Trimming cost V 3 bases and J 9 bases; bases outside gene matches: 5. The CDR3 is CATSRGLAGDDTQYF. DNA for the CDR3: TGTGCCACCAGCAGGGGACTAGCGGGAGATGACACGCAGTATTTT.

This clone was counted between two and nine times. This chain links TRBV5-1 with TRBJ1-2, with TRBD1 identical over 7 bases. The CDR3 is 15 residues long. CDR1 is SGHRS and CDR2 is YFSETQ in the germline V gene. V lost 4 bases and J lost 3; bases outside the gene matches: 9. DNA for the CDR3: TGCGCCAGCAGCGCGCGACAGGGAAGCTACTATGGCTACACCTTC. This gives the protein CASSARQGSYYGYTF.

The chain employs TRBV27 and TRBJ2-6, with TRBD1 matching over 8 bases. The germline V gene has CDR1 MNHEY and CDR2 SMNVEV (reference sequence). V dropped 6 bases and J dropped 0; count of bases not matched to a gene: 10. The CDR3 consists of 18 residues. The CDR3: CASSPTGQGLSGANVLTF. Written as DNA, the CDR3 is TGTGCCAGCAGCCCCACTGGACAGGGCCTCTCTGGGGCCAACGTCCTGACTTTC.

This chain links TRBV5-6 with TRBJ1-1; D is unresolved. The CDR3 contains 15 residues. Germline V gene sequence: CDR1 SGHDT, CDR2 YYEEEE. V lost 0 bases, J lost 6 bases, and 15 bases lay in between. This chain's CDR3 is CASSLDRGILSEAFF. DNA for the CDR3: TGTGCCAGCAGCTTGGATCGGGGTATTTTATCTGAAGCTTTCTTT.

The rearrangement uses TRBV19 and TRBJ1-2; D perhaps matches TRBD1 (5 bases). Trimming took 7 bases from V and 8 from J, leaving 20 bases between them. Germline CDR1 LNHDA, CDR2 SQIVND (reference sequence). The CDR3 runs 14 residues. This chain's CDR3 is CASTLDNTGLGYTF. The CDR3 DNA is TGTGCCAGTACCCTGGACAATACGGGTCTCGGCTACACCTTC.

CDR3 in amino acids: CASTQKGQGRYEQYV. The CDR3 region has the DNA TGTGCCAGCACCCAGAAGGGGCAGGGGCGCTACGAGCAGTACGTC. This chain joins TRBV6-5 and TRBJ2-7, with D possibly matching TRBD1 (6 bases). The CDR3 has 15 residues. The V gene's germline CDR1 is MNHEY and CDR2 SVGAGI. With 7 bases removed from V and 3 bases from J, the gap between germline ends came to 19 bases.

This clone is a singleton in its sample. V and J are TRBV20-1 and TRBJ2-1; no reliable D call. Trimming cost V 8 bases and J 1 base, with 6 bases left between them. Germline assignment: CDR1 DFQATT and CDR2 SNEGSKA (reference sequence). The CDR3 runs 11 residues. This chain's CDR3 is CSKSSYNEQFF. The CDR3 region has the DNA TGCAGTAAGAGTTCCTACAATGAGCAGTTCTTC.

This clone turned up a few times. This chain links TRBV28 with TRBJ2-1; 10 positions agree with TRBD2. The trim removed 6 bases at V and 4 bases at J, leaving 6 bases unmatched. Germline CDR1 reads MDHEN; CDR2 reads SYDVKM. The CDR3 is 15 residues long. In DNA, the CDR3 is TGTGCCAGCAGACACGGACTAGCGGTATACAATGAGCAGTTCTTC. Residues: CASRHGLAVYNEQFF.

The chain joins TRBV5-1 to TRBJ2-1; 12 bases align to TRBD2. CDR1 is SGHRS and CDR2 is YFSETQ in the germline V gene. The length of the CDR3 is 17 residues. J gave up 6 bases and V 4 bases, and 11 bases lay outside the gene matches. The CDR3 spells CASSINLAGGPGNEQFF. The CDR3 DNA reads as TGCGCCAGCAGCATAAACCTAGCGGGAGGGCCTGGCAATGAGCAGTTCTTC.

The J gene is TRBJ1-4, the V gene TRBV28, with no clear D. CDR3 length: 14 residues. Germline values: CDR1 MDHEN, CDR2 SYDVKM. V was trimmed by 4 bases and J by 10 bases, leaving 16 bases between them. CDR3 sequence: CASSSRRREGKLFF. The DNA of the CDR3 is TGTGCCAGCAGTTCCCGGCGGAGGGAGGGAAAACTGTTTTTT. The full variable domain, rest sourced from reference TRBV28 and TRBJ1-4, is DVKVTQSSRYLVKRTGEKVFLECVQDMDHENMFWYRQDPGLGLRLIYFSYDVKMKEKGDIPEGYSVSREKKERFSLILESASTNQTSMYLCASSSRRREGKLFFGSGTQLSVL.

This chain joins TRBV28 and TRBJ1-4, with 7 positions matching TRBD1. Germline CDR1 and CDR2: MDHEN and SYDVKM. V lost 2 bases and J lost 7; bases outside the gene matches: 1. This CDR3 has 13 residues. In nucleotides, the CDR3 is TGTGCCAGCAGTTTACACAGGGGTGAAAAACTGTTTTTT. Translated: CASSLHRGEKLFF.

The table lists this clone with a few counts. This sequence joins TRBV18 and TRBJ2-1, with D possibly matching TRBD2 (5 bases). This CDR3 is built from 15 residues. The V end was cut by 3 bases, the J end by 8 bases, with 17 bases between. Germline assignment: CDR1 KGHSH and CDR2 LQKENI. The CDR3 here is CASSPSPSGSDEQFF. The CDR3, as DNA: TGTGCCAGCTCACCCTCCCCCTCGGGGAGCGATGAGCAGTTCTTC.

V is TRBV9 and J is TRBJ2-3; D possibly corresponds to TRBD2 (6 bases). Trimming took 0 bases from V and 3 from J, leaving 11 bases between them. The length of the CDR3 is 15 residues. Germline V gene sequence: CDR1 SGDLS, CDR2 YYNGEE. The CDR3 DNA is TGTGCCAGCAGCGTAGGAGGGAGGAGGACAGATACGCAGTATTTT. Translation: CASSVGGRRTDTQYF.

The genes are TRBV3-1 (or the pseudogene TRBV3-2) and TRBJ2-6, with no clear D. Per germline, CDR1 LGHDT and CDR2 YNNKEL (reference sequence). V dropped 0 bases and J dropped 0 bases, with 6 bases sitting between them. The CDR3 runs 16 residues. This chain's CDR3 is CASSQDLISGANVLTF. The CDR3 DNA reads TGTGCCAGCAGCCAAGATTTAATCTCTGGGGCCAACGTCCTGACTTTC.

This chain joins TRBV5-1 and TRBJ2-3; 7 bases are shared with TRBD1. Looked up from germline, CDR1 is SGHRS and CDR2 is YFSETQ. The CDR3 runs to 16 residues. V lost 5 bases to trimming and J lost 0 bases; unmatched junction nucleotides: 9. In DNA, the CDR3 is TGCGCCAGCAGATCCTCCGGGACAGCGAGCACAGATACGCAGTATTTT. This sequence encodes CASRSSGTASTDTQYF.

The chain uses TRBV7-9 and TRBJ2-1; possible D gene TRBD1, 5 bases. V dropped 6 bases and J dropped 4 bases, with 16 bases sitting between them. This CDR3 spans 15 amino acids. Germline lookup yields CDR1 SEHNR and CDR2 FQNEAQ (reference sequence). In nucleotides, the CDR3 is TGTGCCAGCAGAAACGCAGGGCTATTTTACAATGAGCAGTTCTTC. It is translated as CASRNAGLFYNEQFF.

The V gene is TRBV7-9, the J gene TRBJ1-4; a weak D match, TRBD1 (5 bases). This CDR3 region has 12 residues. Germline CDR1 and CDR2: SEHNR and FQNEAQ (reference sequence). Trimming left V 3 bases short and J 16 bases short, with 15 bases between. CDR3 DNA: TGTGCCAGCAGCTTGGGTGACAGCCCCCAGTTTTTT. Translated, it gives CASSLGDSPQFF.

CDR3 region: CASRKDRVAGELFF. The CDR3 DNA is TGCGCCAGCAGAAAGGACAGGGTAGCCGGGGAGCTGTTTTTT. The chain carries TRBV10-1 and TRBJ2-2; 8 bases are a match to TRBD1. This CDR3 is built from 14 residues. Looked up from germline, CDR1 is WNHNN and CDR2 is SYGVQD (reference sequence). V shed 6 bases, J shed 6 bases, and the junction held 6 bases outside the gene matches.

This clone was observed a few times. This chain uses TRBV6-5 with TRBJ2-5, with 10 bases that match TRBD2. Germline CDR1 MNHEY, CDR2 SVGAGI. V gave up 6 bases and J gave up 2 bases; unmatched junction bases: 6. The CDR3 sequence is 15 residues long. The DNA of the CDR3 is TGTGCCAGCAGAATAAGCGGGAGGGTACAAGAGACCCAGTACTTC. It specifies CASRISGRVQETQYF.

Comments on this clone: Germline is not matched at one junction end, which may reflect a read error. V and J are TRBV7-3 and TRBJ2-1; 9 bases are shared with TRBD2. This CDR3 is built from 15 residues. Per the germline V gene, CDR1 is SGHTA and CDR2 is FQGTGA. CDR3: CASSLAGGTYNEQFF. The CDR3 DNA follows: TGCGCCAGCAGCTTGGCGGGGGGGACCTACAATGAGCAGTTCTTC.

Only one count was recorded for this clone. This chain uses TRBV12-3 or TRBV12-4 with TRBJ1-1; tentatively, D is TRBD1 (6 bases). V was shortened by 3 bases and J by 5 bases, with 10 bases between the two germline ends. The CDR3 covers 13 residues. CDR3 loop: CASSFTGRTEAFF. The DNA of the CDR3 is TGTGCCAGCAGTTTTACAGGGCGGACTGAAGCTTTCTTT.